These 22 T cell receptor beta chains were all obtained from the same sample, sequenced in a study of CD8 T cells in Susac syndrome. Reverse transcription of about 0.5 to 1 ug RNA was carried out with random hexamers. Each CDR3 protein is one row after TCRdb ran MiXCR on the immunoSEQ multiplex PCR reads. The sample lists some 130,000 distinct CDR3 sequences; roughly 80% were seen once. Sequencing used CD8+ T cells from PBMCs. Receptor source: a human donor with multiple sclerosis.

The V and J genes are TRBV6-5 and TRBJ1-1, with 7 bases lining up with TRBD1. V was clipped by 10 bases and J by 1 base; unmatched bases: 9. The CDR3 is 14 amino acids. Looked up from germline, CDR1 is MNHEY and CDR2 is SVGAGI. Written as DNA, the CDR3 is TGTGCCACCCGGCCAGGGGGGGAGAACACTGAAGCTTTCTTT. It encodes CATRPGGENTEAFF.

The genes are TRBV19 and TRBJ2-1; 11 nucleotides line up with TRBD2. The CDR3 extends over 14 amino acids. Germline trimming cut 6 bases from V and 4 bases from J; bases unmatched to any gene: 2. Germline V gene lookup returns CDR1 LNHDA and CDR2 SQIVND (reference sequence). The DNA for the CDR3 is TGTGCCAGTAGCGCTAGCGGGGGGTACAATGAGCAGTTCTTC. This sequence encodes CASSASGGYNEQFF.

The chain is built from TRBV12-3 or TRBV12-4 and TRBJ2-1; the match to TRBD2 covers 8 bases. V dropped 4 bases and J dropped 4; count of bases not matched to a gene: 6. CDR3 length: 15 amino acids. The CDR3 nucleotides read TGTGCCAGCAGTTCCGGGACTAGTATTTACAATGAGCAGTTCTTC. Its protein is CASSSGTSIYNEQFF.

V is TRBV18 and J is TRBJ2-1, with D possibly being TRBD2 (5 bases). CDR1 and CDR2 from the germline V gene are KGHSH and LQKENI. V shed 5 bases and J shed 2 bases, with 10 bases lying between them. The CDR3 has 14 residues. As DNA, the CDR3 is TGTGCCAGCTCAGAGAATAGCGCCTACAATGAGCAGTTCTTC. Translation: CASSENSAYNEQFF.

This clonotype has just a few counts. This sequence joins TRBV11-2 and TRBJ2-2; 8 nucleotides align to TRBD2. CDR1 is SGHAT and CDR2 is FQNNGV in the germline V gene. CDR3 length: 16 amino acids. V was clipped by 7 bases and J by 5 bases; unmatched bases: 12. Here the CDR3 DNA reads TGTGCCAGCACAACCAGCGGGGGTTACCCTACCGGGGAGCTGTTTTTT. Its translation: CASTTSGGYPTGELFF.

The CDR3 protein is CASSQEISASYEQYF. The CDR3, as DNA: TGCGCCAGCAGCCAAGAAATTAGCGCTAGCTACGAGCAGTACTTC. V usage is TRBV4-1 and J usage is TRBJ2-7; tentative D call: TRBD2 (5 bases). CDR3 length equals 15 residues. Trimming shortened V by 0 bases and J by 3 bases, and 12 bases separated the two germline ends. From germline, CDR1 is MGHRA and CDR2 YSYEKL.

CDR3: CASSPDPRAGLYNEQFF. The DNA of the CDR3 is TGTGCCAGCAGCCCTGACCCCCGCGCGGGCCTCTACAATGAGCAGTTCTTC. This sequence joins TRBV13 and TRBJ2-1; tentatively, D is TRBD2 (5 bases). The CDR3 has 17 residues. Deletions cut 5 bases from V and 3 bases from J, with 20 bases between. Germline V gives CDR1 PRHDT, CDR2 FYEKMQ (reference sequence).

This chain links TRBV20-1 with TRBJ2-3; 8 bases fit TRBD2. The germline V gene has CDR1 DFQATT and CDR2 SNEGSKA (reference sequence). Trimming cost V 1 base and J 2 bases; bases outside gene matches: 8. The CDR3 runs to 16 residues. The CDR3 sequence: CSARAVERGPTDTQYF. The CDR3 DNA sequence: TGCAGTGCTAGAGCTGTAGAGCGGGGGCCCACAGATACGCAGTATTTT.

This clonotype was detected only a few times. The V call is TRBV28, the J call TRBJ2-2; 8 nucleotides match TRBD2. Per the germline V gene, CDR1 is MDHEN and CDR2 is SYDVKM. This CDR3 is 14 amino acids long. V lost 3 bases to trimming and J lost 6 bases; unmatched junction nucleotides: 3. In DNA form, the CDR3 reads TGTGCCAGCAGTTTTCGGGGGGGGGCCGGGGAGCTGTTTTTT. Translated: CASSFRGGAGELFF.

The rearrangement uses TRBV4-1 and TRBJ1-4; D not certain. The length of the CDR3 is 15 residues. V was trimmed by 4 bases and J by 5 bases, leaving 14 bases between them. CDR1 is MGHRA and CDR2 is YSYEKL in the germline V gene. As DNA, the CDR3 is TGCGCCAGCAGCCCAGAGGGCAGGAGAAATGAAAAACTGTTTTTT. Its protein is CASSPEGRRNEKLFF.

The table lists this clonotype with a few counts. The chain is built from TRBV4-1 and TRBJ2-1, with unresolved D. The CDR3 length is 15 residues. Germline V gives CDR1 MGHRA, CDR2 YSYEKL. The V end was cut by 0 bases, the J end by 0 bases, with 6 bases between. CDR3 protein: CASSQDSNSYNEQFF. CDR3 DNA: TGCGCCAGCAGCCAAGATAGTAACTCCTACAATGAGCAGTTCTTC.

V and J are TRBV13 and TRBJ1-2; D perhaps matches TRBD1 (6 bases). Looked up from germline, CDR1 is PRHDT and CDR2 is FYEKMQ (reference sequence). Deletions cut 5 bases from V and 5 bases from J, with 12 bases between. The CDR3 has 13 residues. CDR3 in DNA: TGTGCCAGCAGCGCTACAGGGACGTATGGCTACACCTTC. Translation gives CASSATGTYGYTF.

CDR3 in DNA: TGTGCCAGCAGCTCACCCGGGGACTCCGGCACTGAAGCTTTCTTT. Protein product: CASSSPGDSGTEAFF. The chain couples TRBV5-4 to TRBJ1-1; D is perhaps TRBD1 (5 bases). Germline V lookup: CDR1 SGHNT, CDR2 YYREEE (reference sequence). Trimming took 3 bases from V and 4 from J, leaving 16 bases between them. The CDR3 is made up of 15 amino acids. The whole variable domain, filled in from reference TRBV5-4 and TRBJ1-1, reads ETGVTQSPTHLIKTRGQQVTLRCSSQSGHNTVSWYQQALGQGPQFIFQYYREEENGRGNFPPRFSGLQFPNYSSELNVNALELDDSALYLCASSSPGDSGTEAFFGQGTRLTVV.

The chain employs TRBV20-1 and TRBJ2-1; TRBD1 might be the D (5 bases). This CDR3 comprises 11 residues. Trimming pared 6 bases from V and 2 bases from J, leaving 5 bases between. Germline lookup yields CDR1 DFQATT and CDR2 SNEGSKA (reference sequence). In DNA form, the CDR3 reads TGCAGTGCCAGGGCCTACAATGAGCAGTTCTTC. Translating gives CSARAYNEQFF.

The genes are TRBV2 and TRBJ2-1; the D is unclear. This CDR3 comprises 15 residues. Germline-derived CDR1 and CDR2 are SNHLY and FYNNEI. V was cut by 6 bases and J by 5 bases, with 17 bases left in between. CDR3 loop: CASSASFVRHNEQFF. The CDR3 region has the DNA TGTGCCAGCAGCGCCAGTTTTGTCCGGCACAATGAGCAGTTCTTC.

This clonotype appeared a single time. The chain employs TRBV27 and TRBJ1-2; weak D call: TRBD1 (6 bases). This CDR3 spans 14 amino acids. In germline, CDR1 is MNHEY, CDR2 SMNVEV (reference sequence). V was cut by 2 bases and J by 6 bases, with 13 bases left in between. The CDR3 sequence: CASSLGGAFDGYTF. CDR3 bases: TGTGCCAGCAGTTTAGGGGGGGCTTTCGATGGCTACACCTTC.

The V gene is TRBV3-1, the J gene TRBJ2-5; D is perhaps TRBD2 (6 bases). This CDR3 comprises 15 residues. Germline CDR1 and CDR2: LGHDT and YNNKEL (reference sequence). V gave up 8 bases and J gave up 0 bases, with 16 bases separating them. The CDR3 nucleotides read TGTGCCAGCCACCAAAATGGGGACTACCAAGAGACCCAGTACTTC. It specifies CASHQNGDYQETQYF.

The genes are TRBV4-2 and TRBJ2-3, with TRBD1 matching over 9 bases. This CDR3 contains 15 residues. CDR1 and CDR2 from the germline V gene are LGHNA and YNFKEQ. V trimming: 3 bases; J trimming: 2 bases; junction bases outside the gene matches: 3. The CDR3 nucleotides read TGTGCCAGCAGCCATAGACAGGGGGTCACAGATACGCAGTATTTT. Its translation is CASSHRQGVTDTQYF.

CDR3 amino acids: CASSLLSGGTDTQYF. The CDR3 bases are TGTGCCAGCAGTTTACTCTCGGGAGGTACAGATACGCAGTATTTT. The chain has TRBV28 and TRBJ2-3, with 7 bases that match TRBD2. V gave up 2 bases and J gave up 3 bases; unmatched junction bases: 5. CDR3 size: 15 residues. Germline values: CDR1 MDHEN, CDR2 SYDVKM.

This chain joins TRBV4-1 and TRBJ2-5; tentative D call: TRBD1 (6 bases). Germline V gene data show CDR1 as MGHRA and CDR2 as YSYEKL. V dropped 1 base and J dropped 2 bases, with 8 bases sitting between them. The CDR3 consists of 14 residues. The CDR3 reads CASSQGRGQETQYF. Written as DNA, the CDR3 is TGCGCCAGCAGCCAAGGCAGGGGACAAGAGACCCAGTACTTC.

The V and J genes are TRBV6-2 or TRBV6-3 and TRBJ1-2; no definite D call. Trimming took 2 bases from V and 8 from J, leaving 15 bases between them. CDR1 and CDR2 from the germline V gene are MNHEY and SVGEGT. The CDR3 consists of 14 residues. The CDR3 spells CASSYPIKADGYTF. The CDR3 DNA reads TGTGCCAGCAGTTACCCTATTAAAGCGGACGGCTACACCTTC.

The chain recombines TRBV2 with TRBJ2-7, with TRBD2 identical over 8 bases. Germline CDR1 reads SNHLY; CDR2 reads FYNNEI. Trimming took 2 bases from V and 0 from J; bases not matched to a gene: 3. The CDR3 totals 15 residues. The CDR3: CASSEYSGVSYEQYF. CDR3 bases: TGTGCCAGCAGTGAATATAGCGGGGTCTCCTACGAGCAGTACTTC.